The 6 T cell receptor beta chains reported below all come from one sample, sequenced in a study of blood T cell repertoires in COVID-19. The assay was immunoSEQ multiplex PCR, and TCRdb's table has in-frame clones only and misses some. The sample has about 100,000 clones, approximately 84% seen once; the top ten hold less than 8.5%. Source material: peripheral blood. These receptors were collected from a man aged 25 to 40 in a cohort sampled during active COVID-19.

This rearrangement joins TRBV7-2 to TRBJ2-7; the match to TRBD1 covers 7 bases. CDR3 length equals 14 residues. CDR1 and CDR2 from the germline V gene are SGHTA and FQGNSA. After removal of 5 bases from V and 1 base from J, the junction contained 5 bases not matched to a gene. The CDR3 loop is CASSPGQASYEQYF. CDR3 bases: TGTGCCAGCAGCCCCGGACAGGCGTCCTACGAGCAGTACTTC. The full variable domain, in which reference TRBV7-2 and TRBJ2-7 provide the parts outside the CDR3, is GAGVSQSPSNKVTEKGKDVELRCDPISGHTALYWYRQSLGQGLEFLIYFQGNSAPDKSGLPSDRFSAERTGGSVSTLTIQRTQQEDSAVYLCASSPGQASYEQYFGPGTRLTVT.

The V and J genes are TRBV7-9 and TRBJ1-1; D not resolved. Trimming removed 5 bases at V and 3 bases at J, with 19 bases between. The CDR3 covers 16 residues. CDR1 SEHNR and CDR2 FQNEAQ come from the germline V gene (reference sequence). CDR3 sequence: CASSPDGRARDTEAFF. The CDR3 DNA follows: TGTGCCAGCAGCCCTGACGGGAGGGCGCGGGACACTGAAGCTTTCTTT.

This clone was picked up one time. V gene TRBV7-5 combines with J gene TRBJ2-7; the DNA was not compared with TRBD2, the D call given in the table. TRBV7-5 is a recognized pseudogene. The CDR3 spans 14 residues. CDR3: CVRTPRESSYEQYF. CDR3 coding DNA: TGTGTCAGAACCCCCCGGGAGAGCTCCTACGAGCAGTACTTC.

The V and J genes are TRBV7-2 and TRBJ2-3; no reliable D call. The V gene lost 3 bases and the J gene lost 2 bases, with 12 bases spanning the gap. In germline, CDR1 is SGHTA, CDR2 FQGNSA. The CDR3 consists of 15 residues. The CDR3 bases are TGTGCCAGCAGCTTTGGCGGAGCAAACACAGATACGCAGTATTTT. As protein: CASSFGGANTDTQYF.

The gene calls are TRBV6-1 and TRBJ1-1, with D unclear. Germline CDR1 is MNHNS and CDR2 is SASEGT. Trimming removed 3 bases at V and 0 bases at J, with 11 bases between. The CDR3 is 15 amino acids. CDR3 in amino acids: CASSDSKMMNTEAFF. The CDR3 DNA sequence: TGTGCCAGCAGTGATTCTAAGATGATGAACACTGAAGCTTTCTTT.

This chain links TRBV30 with TRBJ2-3; a possible D gene is TRBD1 (6 bases). Per the germline V gene, CDR1 is GTSNPN and CDR2 is SVGIG (reference sequence). This CDR3 is 16 amino acids long. The V end was cut by 4 bases, the J end by 0 bases, with 17 bases between. The CDR3 nucleotides are TGTGCCTGGAACGACCCGGGACACATGAGCACAGATACGCAGTATTTT. As protein: CAWNDPGHMSTDTQYF.